Below are 30 T cell receptor beta chains sequenced from a single sample in a study of Ad26.COV2.S vaccination and SARS-CoV-2 variants. Treatment given: about 20 received Ad26.COV2.S at low or high dose, single or two shots; 5 received placebo; per-sample allocation not given. The investigators took samples on day 63 after the first vaccine or placebo injection. Measured with immunoSEQ multiplex PCR; TCRdb has only the in-frame clones, and not every one. Here the sample spans around 270,000 clones, roughly 85% being singletons. The sample consisted of peripheral blood, taken in a trial of Ad26.COV2.S vaccine versus placebo. Every receptor here comes from a person between 18 and 60 years old who received the Ad26.COV2.S COVID-19 vaccine or a placebo.

The chain uses TRBV4-3 and TRBJ2-5; TRBD1 agrees at 7 bases. Germline V lookup: CDR1 LGHNA, CDR2 YSLEER. The CDR3 contains 15 residues. The junction had 6 bases not matched to a gene; V was cut back by 1 base and J by 4 bases. The CDR3 protein is CASSQGPAGGETQYF. CDR3 nucleotides: TGCGCCAGCAGCCAAGGTCCAGCAGGGGGAGAGACCCAGTACTTC.

Concerning this clone itself: This specimen includes other DNA sequences encoding the same CDR3. The rearrangement links TRBV18 to TRBJ2-5; 7 nucleotides line up with TRBD1. This CDR3 has 13 residues. V dropped 6 bases and J dropped 2; count of bases not matched to a gene: 3. The germline V gene encodes CDR1 KGHSH and CDR2 LQKENI. The CDR3 DNA reads as TGTGCCAGCTCCTTACAGGGGCAAGAGACCCAGTACTTC. Its protein product is CASSLQGQETQYF.

The chain carries TRBV7-2 and TRBJ1-2; 7 nucleotides line up with TRBD1. CDR1 is SGHTA, CDR2 FQGNSA, per germline. V lost 2 bases, J lost 6 bases, and 6 bases stayed unmatched. The length of the CDR3 is 14 residues. The CDR3 spells CASSLFRQGDGYTF. For the CDR3, the DNA is TGTGCCAGCAGCTTATTTCGCCAGGGGGATGGCTACACCTTC. Supplemented by reference TRBV7-2 and TRBJ1-2, the full variable domain reads GAGVSQSPSNKVTEKGKDVELRCDPISGHTALYWYRQSLGQGLEFLIYFQGNSAPDKSGLPSDRFSAERTGGSVSTLTIQRTQQEDSAVYLCASSLFRQGDGYTFGSGTRLTVV.

This clone has just one count. In nucleotides, the CDR3 is TGCGCCAGCAGCGCCCTACTAGCGGAACGCACAGATACGCAGTATTTT. It encodes CASSALLAERTDTQYF. The chain uses TRBV5-1 and TRBJ2-3, with 8 bases aligning to TRBD2. Germline trimming cut 4 bases from V and 1 base from J; bases unmatched to any gene: 8. The CDR3 runs to 16 residues. Germline loops: CDR1 SGHRS, CDR2 YFSETQ. The full variable domain, its missing parts supplied by reference TRBV5-1 and TRBJ2-3, is KAGVTQTPRYLIKTRGQQVTLSCSPISGHRSVSWYQQTPGQGLQFLFEYFSETQRNKGNFPGRFSGRQFSNSRSEMNVSTLELGDSALYLCASSALLAERTDTQYFGPGTRLTVL.

The chain carries TRBV19 and TRBJ2-2; D might be TRBD1 (6 bases). Germline CDR1 is LNHDA and CDR2 is SQIVND (reference sequence). The CDR3 contains 16 residues. The V gene lost 6 bases and the J gene lost 4 bases, with 18 bases spanning the gap. The CDR3 sequence is CASSRKTGAVTGELFF. CDR3 coding DNA: TGTGCCAGTAGCCGTAAGACAGGAGCGGTCACCGGGGAGCTGTTTTTT. The entire variable domain, with the rest obtained from reference TRBV19 and TRBJ2-2, is as follows: DGGITQSPKYLFRKEGQNVTLSCEQNLNHDAMYWYRQDPGQGLRLIYYSQIVNDFQKGDIAEGYSVSREKKESFPLTVTSAQKNPTAFYLCASSRKTGAVTGELFFGEGSRLTVL.

V is TRBV7-3 and J is TRBJ1-1; TRBD1 is a possible D gene (6 bases). CDR3 length: 13 residues. V shed 4 bases and J shed 1 base, with 7 bases lying between them. Germline V lookup: CDR1 SGHTA, CDR2 FQGTGA. DNA for the CDR3: TGTGCCAGCAGCTCGACAGGGAACACTGAAGCTTTCTTT. This codes for CASSSTGNTEAFF.

The rearrangement uses TRBV7-6 and TRBJ1-4; D gene ambiguous. Trimming pared 2 bases from V and 6 bases from J, leaving 16 bases between. CDR3 length: 16 amino acids. Germline V CDR1 and CDR2: SGHVS, FNYEAQ. CDR3 DNA: TGTGCCAGCAGCTTAAAGGCAGAGAGCAACTATGAAAAACTGTTTTTT. Amino acid sequence: CASSLKAESNYEKLFF.

The chain is built from TRBV13 and TRBJ2-7, with D unresolved. Trimming took off 3 bases at V and 3 bases at J, with 6 bases between the two ends. The CDR3 runs to 12 residues. CDR1 and CDR2 (germline): PRHDT, FYEKMQ (reference sequence). CDR3 DNA sequence: TGTGCCAGCAGCTTCTCCTTCTACGAGCAGTACTTC. Translation: CASSFSFYEQYF.

J is TRBJ1-2 and V is TRBV6-2 or TRBV6-3; D might be TRBD1 (5 bases). Per the germline V gene, CDR1 is MNHEY and CDR2 is SVGEGT. The CDR3 consists of 12 residues. Trimming removed 6 bases from V and 8 bases from J, with 13 bases in between. The CDR3 loop reads CASSLGGIGYTF. CDR3 DNA: TGTGCCAGCAGCCTGGGGGGGATCGGCTACACCTTC.

To note about this clone: Additional DNA sequences in this sample encode the identical CDR3. The V and J genes are TRBV28 and TRBJ1-2; D remains ambiguous. The ends were cut back, 5 bases at V and 5 bases at J, with 6 bases in the middle. The CDR3 runs 11 residues. Per germline, CDR1 MDHEN and CDR2 SYDVKM. The CDR3 sequence is CASSPNYGYTF. The DNA of the CDR3 is TGTGCCAGCAGTCCGAATTATGGCTACACCTTC.

This rearrangement joins TRBV5-4 to TRBJ1-1; TRBD1 matches at 7 bases. The CDR3 has 15 amino acids. The junction had 6 bases not matched to a gene; V was cut back by 0 bases and J by 4 bases. Germline CDR1 is SGHNT and CDR2 is YYREEE (reference sequence). DNA for the CDR3: TGTGCCAGCAGCTTGGCACGAGGGGGCGGCACTGAAGCTTTCTTT. As protein: CASSLARGGGTEAFF.

The chain couples TRBV6-6 to TRBJ2-5; 7 bases are shared with TRBD1. CDR3 size: 13 residues. CDR1 is MNHNY, CDR2 SVGAGI, per germline (reference sequence). V lost 3 bases to trimming and J lost 3 bases; unmatched junction nucleotides: 1. The CDR3 bases are TGTGCCAGCAGTTATCAGGGGGAAGAGACCCAGTACTTC. Its protein product is CASSYQGEETQYF.

The rearrangement uses TRBV19 and TRBJ2-3; the D gene is possibly TRBD1 (6 bases). Germline V CDR1 and CDR2: LNHDA, SQIVND (reference sequence). Trimming pared 6 bases from V and 2 bases from J, leaving 18 bases between. This CDR3 contains 16 residues. The CDR3 loop is CASRYTGWSHTDTQYF. In DNA form, the CDR3 reads TGTGCCAGTAGATATACAGGGTGGTCACACACAGATACGCAGTATTTT.

The chain combines TRBV3-1 (or the pseudogene TRBV3-2) with TRBJ2-5; 9 bases match TRBD2. The CDR3 is 15 amino acids. Per germline, CDR1 LGHDT and CDR2 YNNKEL (reference sequence). The V and J ends lost 10 bases and 1 base, in that order; junction bases with no gene match: 10. In nucleotides, the CDR3 is TGTGCCACCCAAGGTAGCGGGGGAGGCCAAGAGACCCAGTACTTC. Translation gives CATQGSGGGQETQYF.

The rearrangement links TRBV10-1 to TRBJ2-5; possibly TRBD1 for D (5 bases). The CDR3 covers 16 residues. The germline V and J ends were trimmed by 6 bases and 0 bases, with 17 bases remaining between them. Germline V gene data show CDR1 as WNHNN and CDR2 as SYGVQD (reference sequence). This CDR3 reads CASSGPRQKYQETQYF. The CDR3 bases are TGCGCCAGCAGCGGCCCGCGACAGAAGTACCAAGAGACCCAGTACTTC.

In its sample, this clone was seen a few times. The V call is TRBV5-1, the J call TRBJ2-2, with D perhaps TRBD2 (7 bases). The CDR3 covers 17 residues. V shed 0 bases and J shed 3 bases, with 15 bases lying between them. CDR1 and CDR2 (germline): SGHRS, YFSETQ. The CDR3 coding sequence is TGCGCCAGCAGCTTGGGGCCTCGCGGGGGCCACACCGGGGAGCTGTTTTTT. Amino acids: CASSLGPRGGHTGELFF.

The V and J genes are TRBV4-1 and TRBJ1-2; the D gene is possibly TRBD1 (5 bases). CDR1 is MGHRA and CDR2 is YSYEKL in the germline V gene. The CDR3 runs to 13 residues. With 4 bases removed from V and 6 bases from J, the gap between germline ends came to 12 bases. The CDR3 protein is CASSRGLVDGYTF. The CDR3 DNA sequence: TGCGCCAGCAGCCGGGGACTAGTCGATGGCTACACCTTC.

The chain combines TRBV4-3 with TRBJ1-5; a possible D gene is TRBD1 (5 bases). Germline values: CDR1 LGHNA, CDR2 YSLEER. The CDR3 loop spans 14 amino acids. With 3 bases removed from V and 7 bases from J, the gap between germline ends came to 13 bases. CDR3 protein: CASSQAAGSQPQHF. For the CDR3, the DNA is TGCGCCAGCAGCCAGGCGGCAGGGTCACAGCCCCAGCATTTT.

The chain has TRBV5-6 and TRBJ2-7; D may match TRBD1 or TRBD2 (6 bases each). CDR1 SGHDT and CDR2 YYEEEE come from the germline V gene. The length of the CDR3 is 15 residues. The V end was cut by 1 base, the J end by 5 bases, with 16 bases between. The CDR3 protein is CASSLLPGAGNEQYF. In nucleotides, the CDR3 is TGTGCCAGCAGCTTGCTTCCGGGGGCGGGAAACGAGCAGTACTTC.

The V gene is TRBV19, the J gene TRBJ2-3; 12 nucleotides match TRBD2. The germline gives CDR1 LNHDA, CDR2 SQIVND (reference sequence). The CDR3 covers 16 residues. Unmatched junction bases numbered 4, after V lost 6 bases and J lost 0 bases. The CDR3 spells CASRILAGGSTDTQYF. The CDR3 DNA is TGTGCCAGTAGGATACTAGCGGGGGGTAGCACAGATACGCAGTATTTT.

The chain uses TRBV5-1 and TRBJ2-5, with 9 bases identical to TRBD2. CDR1 and CDR2 from the germline V gene are SGHRS and YFSETQ. Germline trimming cut 4 bases from V and 5 bases from J; bases unmatched to any gene: 6. The CDR3 has 14 residues. The CDR3 loop is CASSVSGGPETQYF. For the CDR3, the DNA is TGCGCCAGCAGCGTTAGCGGGGGCCCGGAGACCCAGTACTTC.

The rearrangement joins TRBV21-1 to TRBJ2-1. TRBV21-1 is designated a pseudogene. The CDR3 contains 12 residues. CDR3 in DNA: TGTGCCAGCAGCAAGGAAGGGAATGAGCAGTTCTTC. This translates into CASSKEGNEQFF.

The CDR3 nucleotides are TGTGCCAGCAGTCTCTCCCCGGGGGAGACCCAGTACTTC. This sequence encodes CASSLSPGETQYF. This chain uses TRBV12-3 or TRBV12-4 with TRBJ2-5, with D perhaps TRBD2 (5 bases). Trimming shortened V by 5 bases and J by 5 bases, and 12 bases separated the two germline ends. This CDR3 comprises 13 residues.

J is TRBJ2-5 and V is TRBV9; D possibly corresponds to TRBD2 (6 bases). The germline V gene has CDR1 SGDLS and CDR2 YYNGEE. The CDR3 length is 13 residues. V was clipped by 4 bases and J by 2 bases, with 9 bases between them. This chain's CDR3 is CASSLSGQETQYF. The CDR3 bases are TGTGCCAGCAGCTTAAGCGGGCAAGAGACCCAGTACTTC. The full variable domain, rest sourced from reference TRBV9 and TRBJ2-5, is DSGVTQTPKHLITATGQRVTLRCSPRSGDLSVYWYQQSLDQGLQFLIQYYNGEERAKGNILERFSAQQFPDLHSELNLSSLELGDSALYFCASSLSGQETQYFGPGTRLLVL.

This clone has more than one count but fewer than ten. The gene calls are TRBV27 and TRBJ1-1; tentative D call: TRBD1 (5 bases). The CDR3 is made up of 16 amino acids. Germline V lookup: CDR1 MNHEY, CDR2 SMNVEV (reference sequence). Trimming stripped 6 bases from V and 0 bases from J, with 17 bases between. Here the CDR3 reads CASRRQNGRLNTEAFF. CDR3 nucleotide sequence: TGTGCCAGCAGAAGACAGAATGGACGGTTGAACACTGAAGCTTTCTTT.

The rearrangement joins TRBV7-8 to TRBJ1-1; 8 positions match TRBD1. The CDR3 totals 18 residues. In germline, CDR1 is SGHVS, CDR2 FQNEAQ. The J segment lost 0 bases and the V segment lost 5 bases, leaving 14 bases of the junction unmatched. CDR3 coding DNA: TGTGCCAGCAGCCAGGGGGCGATGGGGGAAACATTGAACACTGAAGCTTTCTTT. It is translated as CASSQGAMGETLNTEAFF. The complete variable domain, with remaining parts taken from reference TRBV7-8 and TRBJ1-1, reads GAGVSQSPRYKVAKRGQDVALRCDPISGHVSLFWYQQALGQGPEFLTYFQNEAQLDKSGLPSDRFFAERPEGSVSTLKIQRTQQEDSAVYLCASSQGAMGETLNTEAFFGQGTRLTVV.

The V call is TRBV7-9, the J call TRBJ1-2; no clear D. The CDR3 sequence is 11 residues long. Per the germline V gene, CDR1 is SEHNR and CDR2 is FQNEAQ (reference sequence). V was cut by 2 bases and J by 6 bases, with 4 bases left in between. The CDR3 protein is CASSLRDGYTF. The CDR3 DNA is TGTGCCAGCAGCTTACGGGATGGCTACACCTTC.

This clone was seen once. The chain uses TRBV7-6 and TRBJ1-6, with D uncertain. The CDR3 has 14 residues. Germline loops: CDR1 SGHVS, CDR2 FNYEAQ. V was trimmed by 5 bases and J by 4 bases, leaving 9 bases between them. DNA for the CDR3: TGTGCCAGCAGCCCCCGCGGGTATAATTCACCCCTCCACTTT. Protein product: CASSPRGYNSPLHF.

This rearrangement joins TRBV6-4 to TRBJ2-2; D not resolved. Trimming removed 3 bases from V and 6 bases from J, with 2 bases in between. CDR1 and CDR2 from the germline V gene are MRHNA and SNTAGT. The CDR3 has 11 amino acids. CDR3 bases: TGTGCCAGCAGTGATCCCGGGGAGCTGTTTTTT. Translation gives CASSDPGELFF.

The count of this clone is one. The chain couples TRBV2 to TRBJ2-2, with D maybe TRBD1 (6 bases). CDR1 is SNHLY and CDR2 is FYNNEI in the germline V gene. V was pared by 0 bases and J by 6 bases, with 17 bases between. The CDR3 is 17 residues long. CDR3 in DNA: TGTGCCAGCAGTGAAGCGCTTCGTCAGGGGCGACCCGGGGAGCTGTTTTTT. Its protein is CASSEALRQGRPGELFF.